The 3 T cell receptor beta chains reported below all come from one sample, sequenced in a study of cytomegalovirus exposure and HLA in healthy donors (TCRdb year 2017). Libraries came from the immunoSEQ multiplex PCR assay. The multiplex PCR relied on a mix of 60 forward primers for TCR Vbeta segments and 13 reverse primers for TCR Jbeta segments. In its TCRdb copy, this immuneACCESS table keeps in-frame sequences only and misses some clones. Where compared with another copy, unresolved V genes explain less than half of these, and the others have no known cause. The sample table lists more than 95,000 clones, roughly 74% of them with a count of one. 2.5% to 3.5% of the sample comes from the top ten. Specimen: PBMCs. These receptors came from a female donor in good health and CMV-seropositive.

The rearrangement links TRBV28 to TRBJ1-1; D is ambiguous. The germline V gene encodes CDR1 MDHEN and CDR2 SYDVKM. V dropped 5 bases and J dropped 1 base, with 8 bases sitting between them. This CDR3 spans 13 amino acids. The CDR3 DNA follows: TGTGCCAGCAGTCGAGGTCGGAACACTGAAGCTTTCTTT. This sequence encodes CASSRGRNTEAFF.

The chain employs TRBV5-1 and TRBJ2-7; 10 positions agree with TRBD2. CDR3 length equals 14 residues. Germline CDR1 and CDR2: SGHRS and YFSETQ. V lost 2 bases to trimming and J lost 2 bases; unmatched junction nucleotides: 1. CDR3 sequence: CASSLAGGAYEQYF. The CDR3 region has the DNA TGCGCCAGCAGCTTAGCGGGGGGGGCCTACGAGCAGTACTTC.

The chain is built from TRBV10-1 and TRBJ2-2, with 7 bases that match TRBD1. The junction had 4 bases not matched to a gene; V was cut back by 3 bases and J by 3 bases. The CDR3 has 15 residues. Germline values: CDR1 WNHNN, CDR2 SYGVQD (reference sequence). The CDR3 DNA reads TGCGCCAGCAGTGACGGACAGGTGCACACCGGGGAGCTGTTTTTT. Protein sequence: CASSDGQVHTGELFF.